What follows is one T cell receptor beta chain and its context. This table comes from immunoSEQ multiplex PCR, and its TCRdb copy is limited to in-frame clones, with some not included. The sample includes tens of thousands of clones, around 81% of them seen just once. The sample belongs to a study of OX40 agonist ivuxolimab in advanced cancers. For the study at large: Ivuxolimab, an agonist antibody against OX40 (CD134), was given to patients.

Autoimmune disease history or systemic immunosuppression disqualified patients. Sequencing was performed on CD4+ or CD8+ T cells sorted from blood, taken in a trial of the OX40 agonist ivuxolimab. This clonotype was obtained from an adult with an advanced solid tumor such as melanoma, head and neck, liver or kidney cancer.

The CDR3 loop reads CASLLGTGVSPLHF. CDR3 bases: TGTGCCAGCCTACTTGGGACAGGGGTTTCACCCCTCCACTTT. The V and J genes are TRBV2 and TRBJ1-6; TRBD1 matches 10 bases. J was trimmed by 9 bases and V by 8 bases; bases with no gene match: 7. This CDR3 contains 14 residues. The germline V gene has CDR1 SNHLY and CDR2 FYNNEI.